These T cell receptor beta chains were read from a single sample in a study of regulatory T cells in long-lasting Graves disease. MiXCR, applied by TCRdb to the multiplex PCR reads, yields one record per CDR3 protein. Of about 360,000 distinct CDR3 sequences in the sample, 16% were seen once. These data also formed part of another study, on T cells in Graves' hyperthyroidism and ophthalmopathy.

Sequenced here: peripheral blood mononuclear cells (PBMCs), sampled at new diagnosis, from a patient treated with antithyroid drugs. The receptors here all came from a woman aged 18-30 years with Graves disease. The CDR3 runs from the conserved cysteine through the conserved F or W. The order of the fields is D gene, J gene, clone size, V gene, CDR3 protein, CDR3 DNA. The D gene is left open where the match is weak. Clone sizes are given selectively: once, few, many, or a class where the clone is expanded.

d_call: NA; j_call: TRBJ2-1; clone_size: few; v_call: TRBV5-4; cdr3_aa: CASSLFIDSEQFF; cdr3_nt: TGTGCCAGCAGCTTGTTCATAGACTCAGAGCAGTTCTTC
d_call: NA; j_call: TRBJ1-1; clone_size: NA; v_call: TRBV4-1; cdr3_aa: CASSQTRVETEAFF; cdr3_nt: TGCGCCAGCAGCCAAACACGAGTTGAAACTGAAGCTTTCTTT
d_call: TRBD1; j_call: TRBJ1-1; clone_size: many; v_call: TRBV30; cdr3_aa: CAWGKGGSRTEAFF; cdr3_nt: TGTGCCTGGGGGAAAGGGGGCTCGCGGACTGAAGCTTTCTTT
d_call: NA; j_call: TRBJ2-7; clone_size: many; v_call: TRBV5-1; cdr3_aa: CASSLDTAYEQYF; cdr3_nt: TGCGCCAGCAGCTTGGACACAGCCTACGAGCAGTACTTC
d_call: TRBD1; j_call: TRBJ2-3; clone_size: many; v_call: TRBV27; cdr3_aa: CAAGTGLTDTQYF; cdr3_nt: TGCGCCGCGGGGACAGGGCTGACAGATACGCAGTATTTT
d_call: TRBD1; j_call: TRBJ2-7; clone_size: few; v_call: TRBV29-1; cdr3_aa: CSVDRGAGHRYF; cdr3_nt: TGCAGCGTCGACAGGGGTGCCGGTCACCGGTACTTC
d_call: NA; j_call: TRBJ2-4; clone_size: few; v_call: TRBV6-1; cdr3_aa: CASNSVKSKNIQYF; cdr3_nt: TGTGCCAGCAATTCAGTAAAATCCAAAAACATTCAGTACTTC
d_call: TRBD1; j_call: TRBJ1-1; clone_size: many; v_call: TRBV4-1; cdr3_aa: CASSQWTGGLFTEAFF; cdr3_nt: TGCGCCAGCAGCCAATGGACAGGGGGCCTTTTCACTGAAGCTTTCTTT
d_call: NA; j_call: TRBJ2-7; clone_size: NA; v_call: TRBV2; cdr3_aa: CANAGGSYEQYF; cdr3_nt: TGTGCCAACGCGGGTGGCTCCTACGAGCAGTACTTC
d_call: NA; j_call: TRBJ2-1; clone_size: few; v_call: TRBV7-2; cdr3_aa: CASSLRGRHDEQFF; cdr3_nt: TGTGCCAGCAGCTTAAGAGGGAGACACGACGAGCAGTTCTTC
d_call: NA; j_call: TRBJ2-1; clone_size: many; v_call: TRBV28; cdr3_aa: CASSYGGGGYNEQFF; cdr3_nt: TGTGCCAGCAGTTACGGAGGAGGAGGATACAATGAGCAGTTCTTC
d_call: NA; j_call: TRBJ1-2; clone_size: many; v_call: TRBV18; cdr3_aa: CASSPQGPNYGYTF; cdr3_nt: TGTGCCAGCTCACCACAAGGCCCTAACTATGGCTACACCTTC